This T cell receptor (beta chain) was captured by sequencing in a study of T cell repertoires in cytomegalovirus infection (dated by TCRdb to about 2019). About the investigation overall: Peptide stimulations targeted recently identified HLA-C-restricted CMV epitopes, whose presentation resists viral immunomodulation, together with well-studied HLA-B-restricted epitopes. Donor HLA type was relevant to the analysis, as public TCR beta signatures indicated carriage of CMV infection together with the matching HLA type.

Sample treatment or condition, as interpreted from the label and publication: in vitro stimulation with specific CMV peptide epitopes to enrich CMV-specific T cells. The paper as a whole reports these results and caveats: In both this cohort and an independent cohort of 352 donors, the cumulative frequency of public TCR beta family members distinguished carriers of CMV infection plus the relevant HLA type. The ex vivo response was dominated by HLA-C-restricted CMV-specific TCR beta clonotypes, which also provided the single most frequent clonotype in two of eight donors.

The sample was run on an Illumina HiSeq 1500. The raw public reads went through TCRdb reprocessing: fastp at Q25, MiXCR clone calling, in-frame beta chains kept. Every distinct CDR3 protein forms one entry, paired with its most common genes and DNA. A total of about 700,000 distinct CDR3 sequences appear in this sample, roughly 33% of them only once. The biggest ten clones account for 15% to 20% of the sample. This clonotype was observed at least ten times. No antigen is known for it. Qualities for individual bases were not recorded, and no much larger clone is one base off. Reading from cysteine to phenylalanine, the CDR3 counts 18 amino acids. This entry keeps only the CDR3 DNA: 54 bases, framed from base 1. V is trimmed back by 3 bases and J by 0 bases, and the junction contains 12 bases that no gene match accounts for. The germline V gene provides CDR1 SGHTA and CDR2 FQGNSA.

The source material was cultured PBMCs, sampled from culture after CMV antigen stimulation. The chain is made from TRBV7-2 and TRBJ1-1, with 8 bases aligning to TRBD1. This clonotype originated in a human donor in good health (CMV status not recorded). Some clones in this sample may be carry-over from other donors' samples. The base sequence is TGTGCCAGCAGCTTCCCGAGCAGGGGGCGCTGGATGAACACTGAAGCTTTCTTT. Its translation reads: CASSFPSRGRWMNTEAFF.